This T cell receptor (beta chain) was observed in a study of T cell repertoires in cytomegalovirus infection. Study-wide background: Matching HLA type, along with CMV infection, was indicated by public TCR beta signatures. The study's findings and limits: HLA-C-restricted TCR beta clonotypes specific for CMV led the ex vivo response. Totalled public TCR beta family frequency picked out people who carried CMV plus the relevant HLA.

This CDR3 has 14 amino acids. The V end was cut by 4 bases, the J end by 5 bases, with 12 bases between. Germline V gene data show CDR1 as SGHTA and CDR2 as FQGNSA. This clonotype has ten or more counts. Its antigen is as yet unknown. TCRdb called the reads again in MiXCR, with one record for every CDR3 protein. Of fewer than 350,000 distinct CDR3 sequences in the sample, approximately 9.5% were seen once. This chain uses TRBV7-2 with TRBJ1-3; no firm D call. This receptor was taken from a human donor in good health (CMV status not recorded). Some clones in this sample may be carry-over from other donors' samples. The sequencing input was PBMCs. CDR3 loop: CASSSYPGRNTIYF. The CDR3 DNA sequence: TGTGCCAGCAGCTCGTACCCAGGCAGAAACACCATATATTTT.